This T cell receptor (beta chain) originates from a study of T cells in Graves' hyperthyroidism and ophthalmopathy. Study information: Blood was drawn when the patient was first diagnosed and still untreated.

Diagnosis relied on clinical symptoms, serum thyroxine and TRAb, thyroid ultrasound and orbital computed tomography. Source material for PBMCs was 10 ml fresh peripheral blood. Amplification yielded TCR beta CDR3 regions, with RNA transcripts as the source. The HTBI primer set drove a first-round RT-PCR of the TCR CDR3. TCRdb re-called the multiplex PCR reads with MiXCR, one entry per CDR3 protein. The sample has some 420,000 distinct CDR3 sequences, roughly 15% seen once. Germline CDR1 MNHNS, CDR2 SASEGT. This CDR3 has 13 amino acids. Trimming took 0 bases from V and 14 from J, leaving 14 bases between them. Study results and caveats: Most thyroid clonotypes that were expanded above 0.001 also turned up in blood.

This clonotype was counted ten times or more. The antigen is not known. The sequencing sample was made of blood. This clonotype originated in a woman younger than 35 with Graves' hyperthyroidism. V and J are TRBV6-1 and TRBJ2-1, with D tentatively TRBD1 (6 bases). The CDR3 DNA follows: TGTGCCAGCAGTGAAGCGGTACAGGGAAGGGAGTTCTTC. It is translated as CASSEAVQGREFF.